This passage covers 32 T cell receptor beta chains from one sample sequenced in a study of cytomegalovirus exposure and HLA in healthy donors. PCR amplification relied on 60 Vbeta primers (plus 13 Jbeta primers). Here immunoSEQ multiplex PCR was the method, and the copy in TCRdb shows in-frame clones only, minus some. The sample contains about 69,000 clones, about 70% of which appear only once. The sample taken for sequencing was PBMCs. The receptors come from a man aged 18 to 29 in good health and CMV-seronegative.

The chain uses TRBV6-1 and TRBJ2-1; the match to TRBD2 covers 9 bases. This CDR3 has 13 amino acids. With 2 bases clipped from V and 15 bases from J, the junction kept 8 bases outside the gene matches. Germline-derived CDR1 and CDR2 are MNHNS and SASEGT. The DNA for the CDR3 is TGTGCCAGCAGTGAAACGGTGGTTAGCGGGGGGTTCTTC. This codes for CASSETVVSGGFF.

This clone was detected only once. This chain uses TRBV6-1 with TRBJ2-5, with TRBD1 matching 11 bases. The CDR3 is 15 residues long. Germline values: CDR1 MNHNS, CDR2 SASEGT. Germline trimming cut 6 bases from V and 5 bases from J; bases unmatched to any gene: 8. In DNA form, the CDR3 reads TGTGCCAGCAGGGAGGGGACAGGGGGTGTTGAGACCCAGTACTTC. It translates to CASREGTGGVETQYF.

This clone came up a few times. This chain uses TRBV11-2 with TRBJ2-5; D gene unclear. The CDR3 has 15 amino acids. CDR1 is SGHAT, CDR2 FQNNGV, per germline. Trimming pared 5 bases from V and 1 base from J, leaving 14 bases between. The CDR3 sequence is CASSPYWSTQETQYF. CDR3 coding DNA: TGTGCCAGCAGCCCGTACTGGTCTACCCAAGAGACCCAGTACTTC.

The V gene is TRBV14, the J gene TRBJ2-5; 7 nucleotides match TRBD2. CDR1 SGHDN and CDR2 FVKESK come from the germline V gene. V was clipped by 1 base and J by 7 bases; unmatched bases: 3. There are 13 residues in the CDR3. This chain's CDR3 is CASSQGGRVTQYF. The CDR3, as DNA: TGTGCCAGCAGCCAAGGAGGGAGGGTGACCCAGTACTTC.

The V gene is TRBV28, the J gene TRBJ2-7; TRBD2 is a possible D gene (5 bases). V was trimmed by 2 bases and J by 3 bases, leaving 14 bases between them. Germline V gene sequence: CDR1 MDHEN, CDR2 SYDVKM. The CDR3 length is 15 residues. This chain's CDR3 is CASSLSGSGNYEQYF. For the CDR3, the DNA is TGTGCCAGCAGTTTAAGCGGCAGCGGTAACTACGAGCAGTACTTC.

The J gene is TRBJ1-5, the V gene TRBV5-6, with 9 bases matching TRBD1. The CDR3 is made up of 16 amino acids. Looked up from germline, CDR1 is SGHDT and CDR2 is YYEEEE. Unmatched junction bases numbered 4, after V lost 0 bases and J lost 3 bases. The CDR3 region is CASSLAGQGNNQPQHF. For the CDR3, the DNA is TGTGCCAGCAGCTTGGCCGGACAGGGGAACAATCAGCCCCAGCATTTT. Full variable domain (outside the CDR3, taken from reference TRBV5-6 and TRBJ1-5): DAGVTQSPTHLIKTRGQQVTLRCSPKSGHDTVSWYQQALGQGPQFIFQYYEEEERQRGNFPDRFSGHQFPNYSSELNVNALLLGDSALYLCASSLAGQGNNQPQHFGDGTRLSIL.

The J gene is TRBJ2-5, the V gene TRBV7-7; TRBD2 agrees at 7 bases. The CDR3 length is 16 residues. V trimming: 1 base; J trimming: 5 bases; junction bases outside the gene matches: 10. Germline assignment: CDR1 SSHAT and CDR2 FNYEAQ (reference sequence). This CDR3 is CASSLVFGGGGETQYF. The CDR3 DNA follows: TGTGCCAGCAGCTTAGTCTTCGGCGGGGGAGGCGAGACCCAGTACTTC.

The table lists this clone with a few counts. The chain combines TRBV7-9 with TRBJ2-7, with TRBD1 identical over 10 bases. The J segment lost 2 bases and the V segment lost 4 bases, leaving 8 bases of the junction unmatched. Germline CDR1 SEHNR, CDR2 FQNEAQ (reference sequence). The CDR3 has 16 amino acids. The DNA of the CDR3 is TGTGCCAGCAGCTCAGTCGACAGGGGGCCCCCCTACGAGCAGTACTTC. Translated: CASSSVDRGPPYEQYF.

This clone was detected once. The chain links TRBV7-3 to TRBJ2-3; maybe TRBD2 (7 bases). V lost 5 bases and J lost 4, with 16 bases in between. This CDR3 region has 15 residues. The V gene's germline CDR1 is SGHTA and CDR2 FQGTGA. CDR3 protein: CASSASGGAADTQYF. CDR3 DNA: TGTGCCAGCAGCGCCAGTGGGGGGGCCGCAGATACGCAGTATTTT.

A note on this clone: A read error may account for a junction end that differs from germline. The CDR3 sequence is CASSARTGEAYF. CDR3 in DNA: TGTGCCAGCAGCGCCCGGACAGGCGAAGCCTATTTT. V is TRBV6-5 and J is TRBJ1-5; 7 positions agree with TRBD1. The CDR3 loop spans 12 amino acids. Germline V CDR1 and CDR2: MNHEY, SVGAGI.

The genes are TRBV19 and TRBJ1-5, with TRBD1 matching 9 bases. This CDR3 contains 14 residues. V lost 9 bases to trimming and J lost 3 bases; unmatched junction nucleotides: 6. Germline CDR1 and CDR2: LNHDA and SQIVND (reference sequence). CDR3 bases: TGTGCCAGCAAGAGACAGGGGGACAATCAGCCCCAGCATTTT. This sequence encodes CASKRQGDNQPQHF.

The V gene is TRBV4-2, the J gene TRBJ2-1; 10 bases match TRBD1. The V and J ends lost 3 bases and 2 bases, in that order; junction bases with no gene match: 10. The CDR3 runs 18 residues. Germline values: CDR1 LGHNA, CDR2 YNFKEQ. The CDR3 reads CASSHSATGTGAYNEQFF. Written as DNA, the CDR3 is TGTGCCAGCAGCCATTCCGCCACCGGGACAGGGGCCTACAATGAGCAGTTCTTC.

V usage is TRBV25-1 and J usage is TRBJ2-3, with D tentatively TRBD2 (5 bases). CDR1 MGHDK and CDR2 SYGVNS come from the germline V gene. V dropped 3 bases and J dropped 6 bases, with 16 bases sitting between them. The CDR3 is 15 amino acids. CDR3 region: CASSDSAPSGDTQYF. As DNA, the CDR3 is TGTGCCAGCAGTGACTCCGCCCCCTCGGGGGATACGCAGTATTTT.

A few counts support this clone. The chain uses TRBV9 and TRBJ1-1; maybe TRBD1 (6 bases). This CDR3 is built from 15 residues. In germline, CDR1 is SGDLS, CDR2 YYNGEE. The germline V and J ends were trimmed by 0 bases and 5 bases, with 14 bases remaining between them. This chain's CDR3 is CASSVGWGGATEAFF. The CDR3 bases are TGTGCCAGCAGCGTAGGGTGGGGGGGCGCGACTGAAGCTTTCTTT.

This CDR3 reads CASSETQNYGYTF. CDR3 coding DNA: TGTGCCAGCAGTGAGACACAGAACTATGGCTACACCTTC. J is TRBJ1-2 and V is TRBV5-5; D gene ambiguous. The V gene's germline CDR1 is SGHKS and CDR2 YYEKEE (reference sequence). Trimming removed 5 bases from V and 2 bases from J, with 10 bases in between. The CDR3 runs 13 residues.

This chain joins TRBV15 and TRBJ1-4; D possibly corresponds to TRBD1 (5 bases). Trimming removed 4 bases at V and 8 bases at J, with 14 bases between. In germline, CDR1 is LNHNV, CDR2 YYDKDF (reference sequence). The CDR3 has 14 residues. As DNA, the CDR3 is TGTGCCACCAGCACCGGGGGAGAGGGGGAAAAACTGTTTTTT. Residues: CATSTGGEGEKLFF.

The rearrangement links TRBV29-1 to TRBJ2-5, with TRBD1 matching over 10 bases. This CDR3 contains 16 residues. Germline assignment: CDR1 SQVTM and CDR2 ANQGSEA. The ends lost 1 base at V and 1 base at J; junction bases unmatched: 6. CDR3 nucleotides: TGCAGCGTTGAAGGTCGACAGGGGGCAGTCCAAGAGACCCAGTACTTC. Translated, it gives CSVEGRQGAVQETQYF.

The chain employs TRBV30 and TRBJ1-2; 7 bases are a match to TRBD1. With 8 bases clipped from V and 4 bases from J, the junction kept 10 bases outside the gene matches. The CDR3 has 13 amino acids. The germline CDR1 and CDR2 sequences are GTSNPN and SVGIG (reference sequence). The CDR3 protein is CAGTQGPSYGYTF. The CDR3 bases are TGTGCCGGCACACAGGGGCCTAGCTATGGCTACACCTTC.

This rearrangement joins TRBV5-1 to TRBJ2-5, with D tentatively TRBD1 (6 bases). Germline V gives CDR1 SGHRS, CDR2 YFSETQ. V gave up 4 bases and J gave up 3 bases, with 13 bases separating them. The CDR3 loop spans 14 amino acids. In DNA, the CDR3 is TGCGCCAGCAGCCCGGACAGCTACGAAGAGACCCAGTACTTC. Protein: CASSPDSYEETQYF.

The table lists this clone with a few counts. The rearrangement links TRBV7-2 to TRBJ1-2, with D unresolved. The germline gives CDR1 SGHTA, CDR2 FQGNSA. V lost 1 base and J lost 0, with 9 bases in between. The length of the CDR3 is 15 residues. CDR3 amino acids: CASSLEPVTNYGYTF. CDR3 sequence (DNA): TGTGCCAGCAGCTTAGAACCAGTGACTAACTATGGCTACACCTTC.

A few counts support this clone. V gene TRBV27 combines with J gene TRBJ1-4; 11 bases fit TRBD1. Per the germline V gene, CDR1 is MNHEY and CDR2 is SMNVEV (reference sequence). V lost 5 bases to trimming and J lost 4 bases; unmatched junction nucleotides: 9. The CDR3 has 17 amino acids. CDR3 nucleotides: TGTGCCAGCAGTCCCCGGACAGGGGGCGTCGATAATGAAAAACTGTTTTTT. It encodes CASSPRTGGVDNEKLFF.

The J gene is TRBJ1-4, the V gene TRBV19, with no clear D. Per germline, CDR1 LNHDA and CDR2 SQIVND (reference sequence). The CDR3 totals 13 residues. Trimming removed 3 bases from V and 8 bases from J, with 10 bases in between. CDR3 protein: CASSIAAGEKLFF. The CDR3 nucleotides read TGTGCCAGTAGTATCGCGGCGGGGGAAAAACTGTTTTTT.

The rearrangement links TRBV5-1 to TRBJ2-3; TRBD2 aligns across 10 bases. Germline V lookup: CDR1 SGHRS, CDR2 YFSETQ. With V trimmed by 5 bases and J by 3 bases, 9 bases remained unmatched. This CDR3 comprises 16 residues. The CDR3 DNA is TGCGCCAGCAGTCCCCGTACTAGCGGGGTAACAGATACGCAGTATTTT. It is translated as CASSPRTSGVTDTQYF.

The gene calls are TRBV6-1 and TRBJ2-2, with D hard to call. Germline V gene data show CDR1 as MNHNS and CDR2 as SASEGT. CDR3 length equals 11 residues. V was cut by 10 bases and J by 7 bases, with 10 bases left in between. The CDR3 here is CATEAVGELFF. Here the CDR3 DNA reads TGTGCCACCGAGGCTGTCGGGGAGCTGTTTTTT.

The chain couples TRBV9 to TRBJ1-2; D is possibly TRBD1 (6 bases). This CDR3 is 14 amino acids long. V lost 0 bases, J lost 2 bases, and 8 bases lay in between. Germline CDR1 SGDLS, CDR2 YYNGEE. CDR3 nucleotides: TGTGCCAGCAGCGTAGGGGACACCAACTATGGCTACACCTTC. This sequence encodes CASSVGDTNYGYTF.

This CDR3 is CASSPTGREQYF. CDR3 in DNA: TGTGCCAGCAGCCCTACAGGGCGCGAGCAGTACTTC. V gene TRBV7-9 combines with J gene TRBJ2-7; possibly TRBD1 for D (6 bases). Trimming took off 5 bases at V and 6 bases at J, with 11 bases between the two ends. The CDR3 loop spans 12 amino acids. The V gene's germline CDR1 is SEHNR and CDR2 FQNEAQ (reference sequence).

This clone was seen a handful of times. This sequence joins TRBV5-4 and TRBJ2-3, with 13 bases matching TRBD2. Germline lookup yields CDR1 SGHNT and CDR2 YYREEE (reference sequence). J was trimmed by 2 bases and V by 4 bases; bases with no gene match: 10. The CDR3 totals 18 residues. CDR3 loop: CASSGGGLAGYVTDTQYF. As DNA, the CDR3 is TGTGCCAGCAGCGGGGGGGGACTAGCGGGATACGTCACAGATACGCAGTATTTT. Using reference TRBV5-4 and TRBJ2-3 for the parts outside the CDR3, the full variable domain is ETGVTQSPTHLIKTRGQQVTLRCSSQSGHNTVSWYQQALGQGPQFIFQYYREEENGRGNFPPRFSGLQFPNYSSELNVNALELDDSALYLCASSGGGLAGYVTDTQYFGPGTRLTVL.

The chain is built from TRBV7-6 and TRBJ1-1, with TRBD1 identical over 9 bases. The CDR3 covers 14 residues. The V gene end was trimmed by 5 bases and the J gene end by 10 bases; junction bases not matched to a gene: 11. CDR1 and CDR2 (germline): SGHVS, FNYEAQ. The CDR3 loop is CASSQRDRVSGAFF. The CDR3 nucleotides are TGTGCCAGCAGCCAACGGGACAGGGTTTCGGGAGCTTTCTTT.

V is TRBV7-6 and J is TRBJ1-5; 9 nucleotides line up with TRBD1. With 3 bases clipped from V and 0 bases from J, the junction kept 6 bases outside the gene matches. This CDR3 region has 17 residues. Germline lookup yields CDR1 SGHVS and CDR2 FNYEAQ. CDR3 in amino acids: CASSFGTGSNSNQPQHF. The CDR3 coding sequence is TGTGCCAGCAGCTTTGGGACAGGGAGCAATAGCAATCAGCCCCAGCATTTT.

This clone was seen only once. This chain joins TRBV5-3 and TRBJ1-2; D unresolved. TRBV5-3 is noted as an ORF with a role that remains uncertain. Trimming left V 3 bases short and J 3 bases short, with 12 bases between. The length of the CDR3 is 14 residues. The CDR3 reads CARSSNRHDYGYTF. The CDR3 DNA reads TGTGCCAGAAGCTCAAACCGACATGACTATGGCTACACCTTC.

This sequence joins TRBV5-1 and TRBJ1-3; D remains unclear. V shed 4 bases and J shed 4 bases, with 12 bases lying between them. The CDR3 is 14 amino acids. CDR1 and CDR2 (germline): SGHRS, YFSETQ. The CDR3 DNA reads as TGCGCCAGCAGCACCGACACCTCCGGAAACACCATATATTTT. Amino acids: CASSTDTSGNTIYF. The full variable domain, in which reference TRBV5-1 and TRBJ1-3 provide the parts outside the CDR3, is KAGVTQTPRYLIKTRGQQVTLSCSPISGHRSVSWYQQTPGQGLQFLFEYFSETQRNKGNFPGRFSGRQFSNSRSEMNVSTLELGDSALYLCASSTDTSGNTIYFGEGSWLTVV.

The genes are TRBV11-2 and TRBJ2-5, with D maybe TRBD2 (6 bases). CDR1 SGHAT and CDR2 FQNNGV come from the germline V gene. The CDR3 runs to 15 residues. The V and J ends lost 2 bases and 2 bases respectively, with 12 bases between them. CDR3 DNA: TGTGCCAGCAGCTTAATGTCTAGCGTACAAGAGACCCAGTACTTC. Translating gives CASSLMSSVQETQYF.